This T cell receptor (beta chain) comes out of a study of blood T cell repertoires in COVID-19. As for the study in general: COVID-19 samples, acute and convalescent, were from the United States, Italy and Spain. Nucleic acid was either cDNA or gDNA, and it came from T cells, B-cell-depleted T cells, or PBMCs.

The V gene lost 4 bases and the J gene lost 3 bases, with 10 bases spanning the gap. This CDR3 has 13 amino acids. The germline V gene has CDR1 SGHNT and CDR2 YENEEA. Authors' analysis steps: Counts of nucleated cells, estimated from reference gene primer amplification, were obtained. The table came from immunoSEQ multiplex PCR; TCRdb's copy has only in-frame clones and leaves some out. The D gene and trimming were derived from the DNA, and the V and J assignments and clone size from that table. The sample carries about 25,000 clones, over 75% recorded once. This clone was detected only once. The source is a man aged 45-65 years with active COVID-19. The J gene is TRBJ2-7, the V gene TRBV11-3; tentatively, D is TRBD1 (5 bases). Sample: peripheral blood. This CDR3 reads CASSSTENYEQYV. CDR3 sequence (DNA): TGTGCCAGCAGCTCGACAGAAAACTACGAGCAGTACGTC.